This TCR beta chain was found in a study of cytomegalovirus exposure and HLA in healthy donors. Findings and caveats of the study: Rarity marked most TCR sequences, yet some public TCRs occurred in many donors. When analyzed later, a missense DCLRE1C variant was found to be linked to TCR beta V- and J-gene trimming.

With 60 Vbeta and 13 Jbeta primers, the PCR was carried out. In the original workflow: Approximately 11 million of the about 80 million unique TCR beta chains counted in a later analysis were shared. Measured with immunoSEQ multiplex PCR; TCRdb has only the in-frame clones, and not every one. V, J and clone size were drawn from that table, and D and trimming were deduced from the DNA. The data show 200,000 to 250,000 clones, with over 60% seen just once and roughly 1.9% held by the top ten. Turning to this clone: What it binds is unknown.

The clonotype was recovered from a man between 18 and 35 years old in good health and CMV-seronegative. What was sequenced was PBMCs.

CDR3 in amino acids: CASSPLSGENTDTQYF. CDR3 coding DNA: TGTGCCAGCAGCCCACTTAGCGGAGAAAACACAGATACGCAGTATTTT. The genes are TRBV7-8 and TRBJ2-3, with D possibly TRBD2 on 6 matching bases. Germline CDR1 and CDR2: SGHVS and FQNEAQ. V lost 5 bases and J lost 2, with 17 bases in between. The CDR3 has 16 residues.